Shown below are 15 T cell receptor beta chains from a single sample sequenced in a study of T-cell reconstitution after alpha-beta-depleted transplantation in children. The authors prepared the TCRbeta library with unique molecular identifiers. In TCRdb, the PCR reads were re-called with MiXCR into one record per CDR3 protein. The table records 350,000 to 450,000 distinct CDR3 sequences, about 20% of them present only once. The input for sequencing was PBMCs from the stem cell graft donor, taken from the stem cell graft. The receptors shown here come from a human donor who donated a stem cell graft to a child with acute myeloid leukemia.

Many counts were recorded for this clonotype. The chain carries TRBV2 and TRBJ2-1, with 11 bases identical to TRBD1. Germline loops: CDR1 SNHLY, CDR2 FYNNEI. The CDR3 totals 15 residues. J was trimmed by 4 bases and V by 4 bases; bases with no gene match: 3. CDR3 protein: CASSAGTGGYNEQFF. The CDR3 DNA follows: TGTGCCAGCAGTGCGGGGACAGGGGGTTACAATGAGCAGTTCTTC. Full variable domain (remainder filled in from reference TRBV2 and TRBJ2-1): EPEVTQTPSHQVTQMGQEVILRCVPISNHLYFYWYRQILGQKVEFLVSFYNNEISEKSEIFDDQFSVERPDGSNFTLKIRSTKLEDSAMYFCASSAGTGGYNEQFFGPGTRLTVL.

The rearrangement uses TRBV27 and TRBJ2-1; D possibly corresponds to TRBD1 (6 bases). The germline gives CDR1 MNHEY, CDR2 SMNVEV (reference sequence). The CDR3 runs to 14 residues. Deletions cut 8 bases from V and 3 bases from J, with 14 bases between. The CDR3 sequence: CASRRGPIYNEQFF. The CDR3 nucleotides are TGTGCCAGCCGCAGGGGACCCATCTACAATGAGCAGTTCTTC.

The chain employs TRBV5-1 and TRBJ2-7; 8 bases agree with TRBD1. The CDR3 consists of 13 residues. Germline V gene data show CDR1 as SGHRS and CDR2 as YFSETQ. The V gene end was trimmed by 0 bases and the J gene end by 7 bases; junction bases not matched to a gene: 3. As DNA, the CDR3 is TGCGCCAGCAGCTTGGTGACAGGGGTTGAGCAGTACTTC. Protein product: CASSLVTGVEQYF.

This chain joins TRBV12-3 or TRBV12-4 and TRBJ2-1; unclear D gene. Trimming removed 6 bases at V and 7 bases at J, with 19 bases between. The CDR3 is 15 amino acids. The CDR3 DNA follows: TGTGCCAGCAGCACGAGTTTTCAAACGGGTAATGAGCAGTTCTTC. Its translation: CASSTSFQTGNEQFF.

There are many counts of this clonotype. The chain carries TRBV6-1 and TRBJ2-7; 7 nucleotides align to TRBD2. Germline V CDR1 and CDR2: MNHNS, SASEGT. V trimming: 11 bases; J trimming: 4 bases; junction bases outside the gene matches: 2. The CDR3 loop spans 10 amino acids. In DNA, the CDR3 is TGTGCCGGGGGGGGATACGAGCAGTACTTC. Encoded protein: CAGGGYEQYF.

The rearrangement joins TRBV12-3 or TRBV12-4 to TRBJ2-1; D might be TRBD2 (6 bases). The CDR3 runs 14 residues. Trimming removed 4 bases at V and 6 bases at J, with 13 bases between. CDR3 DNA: TGTGCCAGCAGTTATGGAGGGAGCCTCAATGAGCAGTTCTTC. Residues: CASSYGGSLNEQFF.

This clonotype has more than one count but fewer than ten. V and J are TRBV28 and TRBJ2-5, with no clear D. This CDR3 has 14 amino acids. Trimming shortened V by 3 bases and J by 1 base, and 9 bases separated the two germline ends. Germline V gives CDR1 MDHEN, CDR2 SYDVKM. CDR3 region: CASSLVNFQETQYF. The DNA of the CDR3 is TGTGCCAGCAGTTTGGTGAACTTCCAAGAGACCCAGTACTTC.

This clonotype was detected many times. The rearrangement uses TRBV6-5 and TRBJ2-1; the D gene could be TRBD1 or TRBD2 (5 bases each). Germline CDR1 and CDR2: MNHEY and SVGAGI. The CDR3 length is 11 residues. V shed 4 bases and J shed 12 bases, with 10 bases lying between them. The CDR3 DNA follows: TGTGCCAGCAGTTGGGGCGGAGGGCAGTTCTTC. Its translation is CASSWGGGQFF.

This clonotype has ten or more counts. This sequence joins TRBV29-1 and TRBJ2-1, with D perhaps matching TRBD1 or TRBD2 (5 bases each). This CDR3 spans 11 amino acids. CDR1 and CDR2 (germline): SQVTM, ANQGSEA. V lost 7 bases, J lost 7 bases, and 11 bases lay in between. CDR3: CSGGTSNEQFF. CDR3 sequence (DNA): TGCAGCGGAGGGACGTCAAATGAGCAGTTCTTC.

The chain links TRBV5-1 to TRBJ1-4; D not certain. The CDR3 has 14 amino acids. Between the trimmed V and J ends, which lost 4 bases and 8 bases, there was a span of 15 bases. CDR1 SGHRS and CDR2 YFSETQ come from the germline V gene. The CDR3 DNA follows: TGCGCCAGCAGCGTGACTATGAGCGGCGAAAAACTGTTTTTT. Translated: CASSVTMSGEKLFF. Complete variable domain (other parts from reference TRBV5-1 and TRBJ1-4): KAGVTQTPRYLIKTRGQQVTLSCSPISGHRSVSWYQQTPGQGLQFLFEYFSETQRNKGNFPGRFSGRQFSNSRSEMNVSTLELGDSALYLCASSVTMSGEKLFFGSGTQLSVL.

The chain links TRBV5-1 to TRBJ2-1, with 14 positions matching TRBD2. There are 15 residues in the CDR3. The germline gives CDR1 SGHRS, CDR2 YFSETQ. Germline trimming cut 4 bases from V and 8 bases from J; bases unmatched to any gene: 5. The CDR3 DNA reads TGCGCCAGCAGCGTCGGGACTAGCGGGAGTCATGAGCAGTTCTTC. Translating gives CASSVGTSGSHEQFF.

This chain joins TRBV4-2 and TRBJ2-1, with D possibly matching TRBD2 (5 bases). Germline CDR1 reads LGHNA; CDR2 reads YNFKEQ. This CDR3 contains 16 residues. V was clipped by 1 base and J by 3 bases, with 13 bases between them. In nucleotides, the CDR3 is TGTGCCAGCAGCCAAGTCACCAGCGGAGGCTACAATGAGCAGTTCTTC. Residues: CASSQVTSGGYNEQFF.

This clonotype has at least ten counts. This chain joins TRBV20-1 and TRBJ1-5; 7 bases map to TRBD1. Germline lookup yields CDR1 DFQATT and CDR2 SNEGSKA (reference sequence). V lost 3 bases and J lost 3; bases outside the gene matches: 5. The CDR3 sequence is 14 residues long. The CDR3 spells CSASSGQYNQPQHF. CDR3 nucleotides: TGCAGTGCTAGTTCGGGACAGTACAATCAGCCCCAGCATTTT.

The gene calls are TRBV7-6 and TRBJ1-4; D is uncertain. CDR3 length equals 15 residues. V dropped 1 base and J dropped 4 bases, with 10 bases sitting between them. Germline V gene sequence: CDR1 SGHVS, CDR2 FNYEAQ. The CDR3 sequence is CASSLESGFNEKLFF. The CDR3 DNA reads TGTGCCAGCAGCTTAGAGTCAGGTTTTAATGAAAAACTGTTTTTT.

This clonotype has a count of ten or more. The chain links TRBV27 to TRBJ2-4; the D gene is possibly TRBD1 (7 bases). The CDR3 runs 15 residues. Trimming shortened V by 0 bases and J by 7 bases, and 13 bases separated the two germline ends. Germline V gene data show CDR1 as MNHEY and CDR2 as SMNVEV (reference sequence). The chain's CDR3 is CASSLSAGGPNIQYF. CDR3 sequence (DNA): TGTGCCAGCAGTTTATCGGCAGGGGGGCCCAACATTCAGTACTTC.